Shown below are 28 T cell receptor beta chains from a single sample sequenced in a study of human T cells and chemical hapten exposure. In TCRdb, the RACE reads were re-called with MiXCR into one record per CDR3 protein. The data show about 90,000 distinct CDR3 sequences, under 13% seen once. The time point: patch test 3, about 24 weeks after DPC sensitization. Indicated treatment: therapeutic diphenylcyclopropenone sensitization with weekly scalp DPC. The source material was whole blood, sampled in connection with sensitization to the hapten diphenylcyclopropenone (DPC). Receptors originate from a woman in her twenties or thirties with alopecia areata. Some clones in this sample may be carry-over from other donors' samples.

This clonotype was detected many times. V is TRBV2 and J is TRBJ2-5; D possibly matches TRBD1 or TRBD2 (5 bases each). Germline V gene data show CDR1 as SNHLY and CDR2 as FYNNEI. V lost 2 bases, J lost 6 bases, and 10 bases lay in between. The CDR3 length is 13 residues. CDR3 bases: TGTGCCAGCAGTGAAATTGAGGGGCAGACCCAGTACTTC. It translates to CASSEIEGQTQYF.

The rearrangement joins TRBV3-1 to TRBJ1-6; tentative D call: TRBD1 (5 bases). Germline V gives CDR1 LGHDT, CDR2 YNNKEL (reference sequence). The CDR3 is 15 residues long. V was shortened by 6 bases and J by 5 bases, with 14 bases between the two germline ends. This CDR3 is CASSPGTWNNSPLHF. The CDR3 coding sequence is TGTGCCAGCAGTCCCGGGACTTGGAATAATTCACCCCTCCACTTT. Complete variable domain (other parts from reference TRBV3-1 and TRBJ1-6): DTAVSQTPKYLVTQMGNDKSIKCEQNLGHDTMYWYKQDSKKFLKIMFSYNNKELIINETVPNRFSPKSPDKAHLNLHINSLELGDSAVYFCASSPGTWNNSPLHFGNGTRLTVT.

The chain uses TRBV12-3 or TRBV12-4 and TRBJ2-2; D possibly corresponds to TRBD2 (6 bases). This CDR3 has 15 residues. The germline V and J ends were trimmed by 4 bases and 2 bases, with 11 bases remaining between them. The CDR3 sequence is CASSYPGDNTGELFF. The CDR3 nucleotides read TGTGCCAGCAGTTATCCGGGGGACAACACCGGGGAGCTGTTTTTT.

The gene calls are TRBV7-8 and TRBJ2-1; TRBD2 matches 7 bases. V was clipped by 0 bases and J by 2 bases; unmatched bases: 10. Germline V gene data show CDR1 as SGHVS and CDR2 as FQNEAQ. The CDR3 extends over 18 amino acids. CDR3 protein: CASSLALGGRATYNEQFF. CDR3 bases: TGTGCCAGCAGCTTAGCGCTCGGGGGGAGGGCCACCTACAATGAGCAGTTCTTC.

In its sample, this clonotype was seen many times. The rearrangement links TRBV4-1 to TRBJ2-3; the match to TRBD1 covers 7 bases. Germline V gene sequence: CDR1 MGHRA, CDR2 YSYEKL. The CDR3 is made up of 16 amino acids. Trimming at V came to 0 bases and at J to 4 bases, leaving 7 bases not matched to a gene. The CDR3 loop reads CASSQERTGFSDTQYF. Here the CDR3 DNA reads TGCGCCAGCAGCCAAGAAAGGACAGGATTCTCAGATACGCAGTATTTT.

This clonotype was seen many times. In DNA form, the CDR3 reads TGTGCCATCAGCGCCCGGGGCAGGGGGAACACCGGGGAGCTGTTTTTT. It encodes CAISARGRGNTGELFF. The chain couples TRBV10-3 to TRBJ2-2; TRBD1 is a possible D gene (6 bases). The CDR3 consists of 16 residues. The germline V and J ends were trimmed by 6 bases and 1 base, with 15 bases remaining between them. Germline V gene lookup returns CDR1 ENHRY and CDR2 SYGVKD.

This clonotype appeared a few times. J is TRBJ2-2 and V is TRBV29-1, with a possible D match to TRBD1 (6 bases). Trimming pared 3 bases from V and 5 bases from J, leaving 10 bases between. The V gene's germline CDR1 is SQVTM and CDR2 ANQGSEA. CDR3 size: 13 residues. CDR3 residues: CSVDRGWTGELFF. For the CDR3, the DNA is TGCAGCGTTGACAGGGGTTGGACCGGGGAGCTGTTTTTT.

The rearrangement uses TRBV5-1 and TRBJ2-5; D is possibly TRBD1 (5 bases). The CDR3 has 13 residues. The V end was cut by 4 bases, the J end by 2 bases, with 9 bases between. Germline V gives CDR1 SGHRS, CDR2 YFSETQ. For the CDR3, the DNA is TGCGCCAGCAGCCACACAGGTCAAGAGACCCAGTACTTC. It encodes CASSHTGQETQYF.

The rearrangement links TRBV29-1 to TRBJ1-1, with no clear D. This CDR3 is built from 14 residues. The V and J ends lost 5 bases and 1 base respectively, with 14 bases between them. Germline CDR1 SQVTM, CDR2 ANQGSEA. The chain's CDR3 is CSVSSMGRNTEAFF. In DNA form, the CDR3 reads TGCAGCGTTTCATCGATGGGTCGGAACACTGAAGCTTTCTTT.

This clonotype was detected a few times. The gene calls are TRBV29-1 and TRBJ2-7, with 11 nucleotides matching TRBD2. Per germline, CDR1 SQVTM and CDR2 ANQGSEA. The CDR3 runs 14 residues. Trimming cost V 4 bases and J 0 bases; bases outside gene matches: 2. The CDR3: CSVGSGRASYEQYF. The CDR3 DNA sequence: TGCAGCGTTGGTAGCGGGAGGGCCTCCTACGAGCAGTACTTC.

This clonotype was observed many times. V usage is TRBV9 and J usage is TRBJ2-7; TRBD2 aligns across 14 bases. Germline trimming cut 2 bases from V and 5 bases from J; bases unmatched to any gene: 6. Per germline, CDR1 SGDLS and CDR2 YYNGEE. This CDR3 is built from 16 residues. CDR3: CASSVGGLAGVNEQYF. The CDR3 DNA is TGTGCCAGCAGCGTCGGGGGACTAGCGGGAGTTAACGAGCAGTACTTC.

The chain recombines TRBV10-3 with TRBJ2-5; D gene unclear. Germline CDR1 is ENHRY and CDR2 is SYGVKD. The CDR3 has 12 residues. Between the trimmed V and J ends, which lost 7 bases and 5 bases, there was a span of 11 bases. Written as DNA, the CDR3 is TGTGCCATCATGGGCCCGGCGGAGACCCAGTACTTC. Protein: CAIMGPAETQYF.

This clonotype appeared a few times. The V and J genes are TRBV5-5 and TRBJ2-1; 13 bases agree with TRBD2. The CDR3 runs 17 residues. Germline V gene sequence: CDR1 SGHKS, CDR2 YYEKEE (reference sequence). V lost 2 bases, J lost 4 bases, and 6 bases stayed unmatched. CDR3 protein: CASSFPSGLAGYNEQFF. The CDR3 DNA is TGTGCCAGCAGCTTCCCCTCGGGACTAGCGGGATACAATGAGCAGTTCTTC.

J is TRBJ2-1 and V is TRBV5-8; TRBD2 agrees at 8 bases. V was pared by 2 bases and J by 2 bases, with 3 bases of the junction left unmatched. The germline V gene encodes CDR1 SGHTS and CDR2 YDEGEE. The CDR3 contains 15 residues. CDR3 in DNA: TGTGCCAGCAGCTTACTAGCGGATACCTACAATGAGCAGTTCTTC. Residues: CASSLLADTYNEQFF.

This clonotype was counted many times. Here the CDR3 DNA reads TGTGCCGGTGGACAGGGGGCTATGGTTGCAGATACGCAGTATTTT. This gives the protein CAGGQGAMVADTQYF. V usage is TRBV2 and J usage is TRBJ2-3; 11 bases match TRBD1. V lost 11 bases and J lost 4; bases outside the gene matches: 11. Germline V CDR1 and CDR2: SNHLY, FYNNEI. The CDR3 is 15 amino acids. Full variable domain (missing parts from reference TRBV2 and TRBJ2-3): EPEVTQTPSHQVTQMGQEVILRCVPISNHLYFYWYRQILGQKVEFLVSFYNNEISEKSEIFDDQFSVERPDGSNFTLKIRSTKLEDSAMYFCAGGQGAMVADTQYFGPGTRLTVL.

The chain is built from TRBV11-3 and TRBJ1-1; a weak D match, TRBD1 (5 bases). Germline V gives CDR1 SGHNT, CDR2 YENEEA. This CDR3 is 16 amino acids long. Deletions cut 5 bases from V and 4 bases from J, with 20 bases between. CDR3 amino acids: CASSPGGGNGSTEAFF. The CDR3 nucleotides read TGTGCCAGCAGCCCCGGGGGAGGGAATGGGAGCACTGAAGCTTTCTTT.

By share, this clonotype counts as medium-sized. The V call is TRBV28, the J call TRBJ2-5, with D hard to call. CDR1 is MDHEN and CDR2 is SYDVKM in the germline V gene. The CDR3 loop spans 12 amino acids. Deletions cut 1 base from V and 5 bases from J, with 5 bases between. CDR3 protein: CASSLSWETQYF. CDR3 in DNA: TGTGCCAGCAGTTTATCATGGGAGACCCAGTACTTC.

This clonotype was picked up many times. V gene TRBV7-2 combines with J gene TRBJ2-1, with 9 bases identical to TRBD2. Germline assignment: CDR1 SGHTA and CDR2 FQGNSA. V dropped 2 bases and J dropped 7; count of bases not matched to a gene: 6. CDR3 size: 15 residues. The CDR3 DNA is TGTGCCAGCAGCTTAATGGAGCTAGCGGGAAATGAGCAGTTCTTC. Translating it yields CASSLMELAGNEQFF.

The V and J genes are TRBV15 and TRBJ1-1, with D perhaps matching TRBD1 (6 bases). Trimming removed 0 bases at V and 1 base at J, with 6 bases between. This CDR3 is 14 amino acids long. Germline V gene sequence: CDR1 LNHNV, CDR2 YYDKDF (reference sequence). The CDR3 nucleotides read TGTGCCACCAGCAGAGAACAGGGGAACACTGAAGCTTTCTTT. This gives the protein CATSREQGNTEAFF.

This clonotype showed up many times. This rearrangement joins TRBV11-2 to TRBJ1-4; the D gene is possibly TRBD1 (5 bases). The germline CDR1 and CDR2 sequences are SGHAT and FQNNGV. V was trimmed by 2 bases and J by 8 bases, leaving 15 bases between them. This CDR3 has 15 amino acids. CDR3 in DNA: TGTGCCAGCAGCTTACAGGGTCTAAGCCAAGAAAAACTGTTTTTT. This encodes CASSLQGLSQEKLFF.

In this sample, this clonotype turned up many times. The J gene is TRBJ2-7, the V gene TRBV7-9; TRBD1 might be the D (6 bases). The V gene lost 3 bases and the J gene lost 2 bases, with 11 bases spanning the gap. Germline loops: CDR1 SEHNR, CDR2 FQNEAQ (reference sequence). The CDR3 contains 14 residues. CDR3 DNA sequence: TGTGCCAGCAGCTTTAGTCAGGGGCCCTACGAGCAGTACTTC. As protein: CASSFSQGPYEQYF. Filled out from reference TRBV7-9 and TRBJ2-7, the complete variable domain reads DTGVSQNPRHKITKRGQNVTFRCDPISEHNRLYWYRQTLGQGPEFLTYFQNEAQLEKSRLLSDRFSAERPKGSFSTLEIQRTEQGDSAMYLCASSFSQGPYEQYFGPGTRLTVT.

J is TRBJ1-1 and V is TRBV10-1; D is possibly TRBD1 (5 bases). The germline CDR1 and CDR2 sequences are WNHNN and SYGVQD (reference sequence). The germline V and J ends were trimmed by 5 bases and 0 bases, with 13 bases remaining between them. The CDR3 has 15 residues. The CDR3 reads CASSLDSSLNTEAFF. The CDR3 DNA sequence: TGCGCCAGCAGTCTTGACAGCAGCCTGAACACTGAAGCTTTCTTT.

This clonotype was seen a handful of times. V gene TRBV11-2 combines with J gene TRBJ2-1, with 10 bases aligning to TRBD2. The trim removed 2 bases at V and 6 bases at J, leaving 4 bases unmatched. The CDR3 covers 15 residues. Germline CDR1 and CDR2: SGHAT and FQNNGV. The CDR3 is CASSLLSGRANEQFF. The DNA for the CDR3 is TGTGCCAGCAGCTTACTCAGCGGGAGGGCCAATGAGCAGTTCTTC.

The gene calls are TRBV2 and TRBJ1-5; D perhaps matches TRBD1 (6 bases). The V gene lost 5 bases and the J gene lost 10 bases, with 15 bases spanning the gap. Germline CDR1 is SNHLY and CDR2 is FYNNEI. The CDR3 runs to 13 residues. This CDR3 reads CASSPGDWGPQHF. In DNA form, the CDR3 reads TGTGCCAGCAGTCCAGGGGATTGGGGACCCCAGCATTTT.

This clonotype was seen many times. The chain recombines TRBV18 with TRBJ1-1, with a possible D match to TRBD1 (5 bases). V lost 5 bases, J lost 1 base, and 8 bases lay in between. Germline CDR1 and CDR2: KGHSH and LQKENI. The CDR3 has 13 amino acids. The CDR3 region has the DNA TGTGCCAGCTCAGTCGGACAGAACACTGAAGCTTTCTTT. As protein: CASSVGQNTEAFF.

This clonotype was detected a few times. The chain recombines TRBV7-3 with TRBJ2-1, with a weak D call TRBD2 (6 bases). The CDR3 consists of 18 residues. V dropped 4 bases and J dropped 0 bases, with 19 bases sitting between them. Germline assignment: CDR1 SGHTA and CDR2 FQGTGA. This CDR3 reads CASSSKLREPGSYNEQFF. Here the CDR3 DNA reads TGTGCCAGCAGCTCGAAACTTCGGGAGCCGGGCTCCTACAATGAGCAGTTCTTC.

The table lists this clonotype with many counts. The chain carries TRBV5-5 and TRBJ1-1, with unresolved D. CDR3 size: 14 residues. Germline CDR1 reads SGHKS; CDR2 reads YYEKEE (reference sequence). V lost 4 bases and J lost 6, with 16 bases in between. The DNA for the CDR3 is TGTGCCAGCAGCCGCACTACTACCGGCGCTGAAGCTTTCTTT. This encodes CASSRTTTGAEAFF.

The chain recombines TRBV9 with TRBJ2-7; D possibly uses TRBD1 or TRBD2 (7 bases each). Trimming cost V 0 bases and J 4 bases, with 14 bases left between them. This CDR3 contains 15 residues. Germline lookup yields CDR1 SGDLS and CDR2 YYNGEE. CDR3 sequence reads: CASSVDYRGGYEQYF. In DNA form, the CDR3 reads TGTGCCAGCAGCGTAGATTACAGGGGAGGGTACGAGCAGTACTTC.